This paragraph reports one T cell receptor beta chain. The antigen remains undetermined. Primers: 60 Vbeta forward and 13 Jbeta reverse. Generated by immunoSEQ multiplex PCR, the TCRdb table keeps only in-frame clones and is missing some. The repertoire holds about 170,000 clones, 85% seen once, with 1% in the top ten. This record belongs to a study of cytomegalovirus exposure and HLA in healthy donors. With 7 bases removed from V and 3 bases from J, the gap between germline ends came to 14 bases. The CDR3 totals 14 residues. CDR1 MNHEY and CDR2 SMNVEV come from the germline V gene (reference sequence). Study-wide results and limits: Later analysis identified a missense DCLRE1C variant that was linked to TCR beta V- and J-gene trimming. There were some 150 TCR beta chains listed as cytomegalovirus-associated.

This TCR derives from a boy between 2 and 10 years old in good health and CMV-seronegative. The V call is TRBV27, the J call TRBJ2-3, with D perhaps TRBD2 (6 bases). The sample was PBMCs. CDR3 sequence reads: CASNWRGRTDTQYF. The CDR3 bases are TGTGCCAGCAACTGGAGGGGACGGACAGATACGCAGTATTTT.